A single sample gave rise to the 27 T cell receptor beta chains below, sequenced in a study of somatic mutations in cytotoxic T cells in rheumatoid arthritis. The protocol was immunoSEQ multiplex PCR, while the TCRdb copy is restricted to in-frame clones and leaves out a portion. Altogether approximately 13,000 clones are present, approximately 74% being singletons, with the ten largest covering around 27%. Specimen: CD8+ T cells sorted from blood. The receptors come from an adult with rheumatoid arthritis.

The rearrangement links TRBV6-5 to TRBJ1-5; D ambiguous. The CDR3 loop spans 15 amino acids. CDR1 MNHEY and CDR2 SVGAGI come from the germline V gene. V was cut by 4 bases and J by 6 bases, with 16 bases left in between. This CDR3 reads CASSLSQGGTQPQHF. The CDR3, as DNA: TGTGCCAGCAGTTTGAGTCAAGGTGGTACTCAGCCCCAGCATTTT.

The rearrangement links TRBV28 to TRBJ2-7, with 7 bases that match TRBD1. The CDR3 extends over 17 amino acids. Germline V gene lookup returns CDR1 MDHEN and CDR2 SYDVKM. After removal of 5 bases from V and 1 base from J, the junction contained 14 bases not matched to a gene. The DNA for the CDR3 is TGTGCCAGCAGTACGGGACAGCTATCTCCTTTTTCCTACGAGCAGTACTTC. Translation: CASSTGQLSPFSYEQYF.

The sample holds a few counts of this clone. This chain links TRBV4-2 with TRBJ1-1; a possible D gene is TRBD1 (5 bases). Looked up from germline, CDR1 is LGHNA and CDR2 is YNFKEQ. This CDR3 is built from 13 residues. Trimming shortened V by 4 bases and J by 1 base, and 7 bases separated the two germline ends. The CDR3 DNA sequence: TGTGCCAGCAGCCGTCAGGGGAACACTGAAGCTTTCTTT. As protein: CASSRQGNTEAFF.

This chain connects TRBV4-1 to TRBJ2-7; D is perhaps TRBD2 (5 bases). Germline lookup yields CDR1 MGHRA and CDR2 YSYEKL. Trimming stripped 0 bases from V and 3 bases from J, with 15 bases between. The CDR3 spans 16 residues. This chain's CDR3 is CASSQDAGNILYEQYF. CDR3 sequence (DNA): TGCGCCAGCAGCCAAGATGCCGGGAATATACTCTACGAGCAGTACTTC.

CDR3 nucleotides: TGCGCCAGCAGCCAATCCCCGGGGGCATCCTACGAGCAGTACTTC. Residues: CASSQSPGASYEQYF. This chain uses TRBV4-1 with TRBJ2-7, with D perhaps TRBD1 or TRBD2 (6 bases each). The V gene lost 2 bases and the J gene lost 1 base, with 12 bases spanning the gap. The CDR3 has 15 amino acids. Germline V lookup: CDR1 MGHRA, CDR2 YSYEKL.

The CDR3 loop reads CASSLGTLGGELFF. CDR3 DNA: TGTGCCAGCAGCTTAGGGACCTTAGGCGGGGAGCTGTTTTTT. The V gene is TRBV7-6, the J gene TRBJ2-2, with D uncertain. Trimming removed 1 base at V and 7 bases at J, with 10 bases between. Germline CDR1 SGHVS, CDR2 FNYEAQ. The CDR3 contains 14 residues.

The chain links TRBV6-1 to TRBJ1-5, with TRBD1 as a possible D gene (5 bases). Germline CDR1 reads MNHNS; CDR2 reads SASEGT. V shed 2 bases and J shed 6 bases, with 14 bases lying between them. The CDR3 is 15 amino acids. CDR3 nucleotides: TGTGCCAGCAGTGAATCTAGGGGCAGAGGTCAGCCCCAGCATTTT. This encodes CASSESRGRGQPQHF.

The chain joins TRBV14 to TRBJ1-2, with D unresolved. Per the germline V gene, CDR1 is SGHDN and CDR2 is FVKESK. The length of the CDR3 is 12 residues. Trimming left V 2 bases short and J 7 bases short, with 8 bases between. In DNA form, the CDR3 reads TGTGCCAGCAGCCAACTGAGGACTGGCTACACCTTC. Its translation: CASSQLRTGYTF.

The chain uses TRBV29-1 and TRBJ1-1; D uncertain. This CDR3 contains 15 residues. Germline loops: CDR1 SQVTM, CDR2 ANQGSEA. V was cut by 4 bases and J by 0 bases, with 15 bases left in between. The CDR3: CSVGDHGVLNTEAFF. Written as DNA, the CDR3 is TGCAGCGTTGGGGATCATGGGGTTTTGAACACTGAAGCTTTCTTT. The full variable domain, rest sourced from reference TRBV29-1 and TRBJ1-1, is SAVISQKPSRDICQRGTSLTIQCQVDSQVTMMFWYRQQPGQSLTLIATANQGSEATYESGFVIDKFPISRPNLTFSTLTVSNMSPEDSSIYLCSVGDHGVLNTEAFFGQGTRLTVV.

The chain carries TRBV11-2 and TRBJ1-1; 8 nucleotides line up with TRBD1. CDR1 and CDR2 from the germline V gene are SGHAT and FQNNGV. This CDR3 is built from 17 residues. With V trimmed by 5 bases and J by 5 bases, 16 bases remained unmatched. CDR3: CASSPLPGQGALTEAFF. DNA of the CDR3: TGTGCCAGCAGCCCACTCCCAGGTCAGGGGGCGTTAACTGAAGCTTTCTTT.

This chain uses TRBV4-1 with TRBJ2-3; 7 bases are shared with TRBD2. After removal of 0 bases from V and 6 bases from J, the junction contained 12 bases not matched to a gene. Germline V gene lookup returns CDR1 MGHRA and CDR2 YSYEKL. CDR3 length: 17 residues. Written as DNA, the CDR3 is TGCGCCAGCAGCCAAGAAGGAGCGGGACGGGCTGCGGATACGCAGTATTTT. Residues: CASSQEGAGRAADTQYF.

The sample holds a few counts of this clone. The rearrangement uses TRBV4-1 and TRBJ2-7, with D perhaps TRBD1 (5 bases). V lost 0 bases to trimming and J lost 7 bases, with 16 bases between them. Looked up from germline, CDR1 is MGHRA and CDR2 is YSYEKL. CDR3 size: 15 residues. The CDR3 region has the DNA TGCGCCAGCAGCCAAGACGACGACAGCCTACGGGAGCAGTACTTC. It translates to CASSQDDDSLREQYF.

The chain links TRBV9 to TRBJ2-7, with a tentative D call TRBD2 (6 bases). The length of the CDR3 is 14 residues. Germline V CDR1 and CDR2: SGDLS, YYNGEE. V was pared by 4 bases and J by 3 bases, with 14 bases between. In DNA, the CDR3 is TGTGCCAGCAGCCCGGGAGCAGGGAGCTACGAGCAGTACTTC. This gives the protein CASSPGAGSYEQYF.

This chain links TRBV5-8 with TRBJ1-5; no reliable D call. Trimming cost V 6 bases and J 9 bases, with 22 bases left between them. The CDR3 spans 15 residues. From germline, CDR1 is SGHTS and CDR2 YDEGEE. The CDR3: CASNLGPIGDRPQHF. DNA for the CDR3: TGTGCCAGCAACCTAGGACCGATCGGGGATCGGCCCCAGCATTTT.

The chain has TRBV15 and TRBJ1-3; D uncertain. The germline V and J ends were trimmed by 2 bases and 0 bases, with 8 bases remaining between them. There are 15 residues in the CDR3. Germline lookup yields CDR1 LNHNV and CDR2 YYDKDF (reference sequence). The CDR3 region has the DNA TGTGCCACCAGCAGACGACGGGACTCTGGAAACACCATATATTTT. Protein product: CATSRRRDSGNTIYF.

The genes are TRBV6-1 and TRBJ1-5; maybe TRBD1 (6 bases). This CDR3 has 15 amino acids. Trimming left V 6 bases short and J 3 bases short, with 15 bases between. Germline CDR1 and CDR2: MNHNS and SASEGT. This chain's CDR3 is CASSHRDTHNQPQHF. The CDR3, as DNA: TGTGCCAGCAGCCACCGGGACACCCACAATCAGCCCCAGCATTTT.

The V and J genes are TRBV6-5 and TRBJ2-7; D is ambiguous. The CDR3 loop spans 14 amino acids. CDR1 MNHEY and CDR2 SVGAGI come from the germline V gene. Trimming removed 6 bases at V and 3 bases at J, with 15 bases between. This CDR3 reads CASSWAPSLYEQYF. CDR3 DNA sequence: TGTGCCAGCAGCTGGGCCCCAAGCCTCTACGAGCAGTACTTC.

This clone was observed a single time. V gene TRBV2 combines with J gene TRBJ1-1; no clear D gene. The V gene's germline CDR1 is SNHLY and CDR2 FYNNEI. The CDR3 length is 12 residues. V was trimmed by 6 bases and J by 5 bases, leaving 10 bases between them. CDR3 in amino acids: CASRSPGTEAFF. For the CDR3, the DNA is TGTGCCAGCAGGTCTCCGGGGACTGAAGCTTTCTTT. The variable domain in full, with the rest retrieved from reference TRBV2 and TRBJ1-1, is EPEVTQTPSHQVTQMGQEVILRCVPISNHLYFYWYRQILGQKVEFLVSFYNNEISEKSEIFDDQFSVERPDGSNFTLKIRSTKLEDSAMYFCASRSPGTEAFFGQGTRLTVV.

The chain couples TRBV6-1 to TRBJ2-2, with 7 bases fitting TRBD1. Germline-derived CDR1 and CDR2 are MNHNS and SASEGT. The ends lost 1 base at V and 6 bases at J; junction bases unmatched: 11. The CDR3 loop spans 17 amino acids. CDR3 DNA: TGTGCCAGCAGTGAAGGGGATGACAGGGTGTGGTCCGGGGAGCTGTTTTTT. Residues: CASSEGDDRVWSGELFF.

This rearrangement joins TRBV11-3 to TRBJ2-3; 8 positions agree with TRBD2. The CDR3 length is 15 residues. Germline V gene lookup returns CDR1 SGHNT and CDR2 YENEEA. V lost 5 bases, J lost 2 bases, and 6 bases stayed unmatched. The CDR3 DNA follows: TGTGCCAGCAGCACACGGGAGGGTTCCACAGATACGCAGTATTTT. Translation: CASSTREGSTDTQYF.

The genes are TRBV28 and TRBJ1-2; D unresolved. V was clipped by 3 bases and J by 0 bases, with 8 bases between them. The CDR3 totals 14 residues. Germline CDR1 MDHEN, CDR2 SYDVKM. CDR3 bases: TGTGCCAGCAGTTTCCCAGGAACTAACTATGGCTACACCTTC. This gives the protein CASSFPGTNYGYTF.

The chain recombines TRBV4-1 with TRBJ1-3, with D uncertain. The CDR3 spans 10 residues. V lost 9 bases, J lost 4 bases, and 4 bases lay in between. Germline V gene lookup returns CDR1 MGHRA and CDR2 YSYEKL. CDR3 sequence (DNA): TGCGCCAGTTCCGGAAACACCATATATTTT. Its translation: CASSGNTIYF.

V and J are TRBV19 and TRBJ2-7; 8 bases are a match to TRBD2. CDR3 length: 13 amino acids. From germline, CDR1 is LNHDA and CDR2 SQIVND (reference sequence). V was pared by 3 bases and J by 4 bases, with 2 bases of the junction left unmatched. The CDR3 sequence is CASSMGLVYEQYF. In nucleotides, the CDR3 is TGTGCCAGTAGTATGGGACTAGTTTACGAGCAGTACTTC.

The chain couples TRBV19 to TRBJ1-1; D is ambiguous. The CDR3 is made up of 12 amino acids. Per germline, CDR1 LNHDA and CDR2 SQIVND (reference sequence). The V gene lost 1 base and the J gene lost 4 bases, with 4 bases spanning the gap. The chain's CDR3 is CASSIGVTEAFF. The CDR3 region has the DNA TGTGCCAGTAGTATAGGGGTCACTGAAGCTTTCTTT. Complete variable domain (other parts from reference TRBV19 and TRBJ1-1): DGGITQSPKYLFRKEGQNVTLSCEQNLNHDAMYWYRQDPGQGLRLIYYSQIVNDFQKGDIAEGYSVSREKKESFPLTVTSAQKNPTAFYLCASSIGVTEAFFGQGTRLTVV.

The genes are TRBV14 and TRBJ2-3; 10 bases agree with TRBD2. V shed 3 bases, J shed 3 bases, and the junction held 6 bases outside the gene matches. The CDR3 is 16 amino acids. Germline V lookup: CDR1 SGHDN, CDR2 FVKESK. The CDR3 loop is CASSQERGGWTDTQYF. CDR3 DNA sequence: TGTGCCAGCAGCCAGGAGCGGGGGGGCTGGACAGATACGCAGTATTTT.

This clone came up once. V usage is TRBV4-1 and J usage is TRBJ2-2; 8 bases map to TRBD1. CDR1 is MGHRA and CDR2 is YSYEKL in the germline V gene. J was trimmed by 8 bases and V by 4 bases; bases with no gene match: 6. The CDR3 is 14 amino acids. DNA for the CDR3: TGCGCCAGCAGCCGCACGACAGGGGCGGGGGAGCTGTTTTTT. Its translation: CASSRTTGAGELFF.

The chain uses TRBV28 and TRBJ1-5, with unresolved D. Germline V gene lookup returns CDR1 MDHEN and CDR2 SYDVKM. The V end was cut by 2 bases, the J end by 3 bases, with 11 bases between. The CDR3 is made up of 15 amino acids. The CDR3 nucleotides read TGTGCCAGCAGTTTAATAGGGATCGACAATCAGCCCCAGCATTTT. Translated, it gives CASSLIGIDNQPQHF.